Presented here are 16 T cell receptor beta chains from one specimen sequenced in a study of shared clonotypes between healthy human individuals. Method: immunoSEQ multiplex PCR; TCRdb's copy keeps in-frame clones and lacks some. The top ten hold about 11% of the sample, which has about 460,000 clones, approximately 77% seen once. Sequenced: PBMCs. These receptors all stem from a middle-aged woman in good health. Some clones in this sample may be carry-over from other donors' samples.

In the case of this clone: A far larger clone is one nucleotide away, so this likely arose from a read error. The rearrangement uses TRBV28 and TRBJ1-2; a possible D gene is TRBD1 (5 bases). V was cut by 3 bases and J by 6 bases, with 8 bases left in between. The CDR3 has 12 amino acids. Germline V gene data show CDR1 as MDHEN and CDR2 as SYDVKM. This CDR3 reads CASSFLGDGYTF. Here the CDR3 DNA reads TGTGCCAGCAGTTTTTTAGGGGATGGCTACACCTTC.

This clone was seen a handful of times. The rearrangement uses TRBV6-1 and TRBJ1-1; TRBD1 is a possible D gene (5 bases). The germline V gene has CDR1 MNHNS and CDR2 SASEGT. Trimming left V 6 bases short and J 1 base short, with 12 bases between. The CDR3 runs 14 residues. The CDR3 sequence: CASRPTASNTEAFF. As DNA, the CDR3 is TGTGCCAGCAGACCGACAGCATCGAACACTGAAGCTTTCTTT.

This clone came up many times. The J gene is TRBJ2-1, the V gene TRBV7-2; no definite D call. This CDR3 has 14 residues. Trimming removed 3 bases from V and 3 bases from J, with 9 bases in between. Germline V gene sequence: CDR1 SGHTA, CDR2 FQGNSA. CDR3 sequence (DNA): TGTGCCAGCAGCTTTTCGACACACTACAATGAGCAGTTCTTC. Amino acids: CASSFSTHYNEQFF.

This chain links TRBV19 with TRBJ2-7; possibly TRBD1 for D (5 bases). Trimming removed 6 bases at V and 2 bases at J, with 17 bases between. The CDR3 spans 15 residues. Germline loops: CDR1 LNHDA, CDR2 SQIVND (reference sequence). In DNA form, the CDR3 reads TGTGCCAGTAGCAGGGAAAACGGTTGGCCCTACGAGCAGTACTTC. Protein product: CASSRENGWPYEQYF.

J is TRBJ1-2 and V is TRBV6-5, with a tentative D call TRBD1 (6 bases). The CDR3 consists of 13 residues. Germline V CDR1 and CDR2: MNHEY, SVGAGI. With 5 bases removed from V and 7 bases from J, the gap between germline ends came to 14 bases. This CDR3 reads CASSRGTYGGYTF. The CDR3 nucleotides read TGTGCCAGCAGTCGCGGGACATATGGTGGCTACACCTTC.

The CDR3 reads CASRSGQGFFGELFF. Here the CDR3 DNA reads TGCGCCAGCAGATCAGGACAGGGTTTTTTCGGGGAGCTGTTTTTT. This chain connects TRBV5-1 to TRBJ2-2; 8 nucleotides agree with TRBD1. V lost 5 bases and J lost 7; bases outside the gene matches: 10. Per the germline V gene, CDR1 is SGHRS and CDR2 is YFSETQ. There are 15 residues in the CDR3.

V is TRBV19 and J is TRBJ2-4; a possible D gene is TRBD1 (6 bases). From germline, CDR1 is LNHDA and CDR2 SQIVND (reference sequence). Deletions cut 5 bases from V and 7 bases from J, with 15 bases between. This CDR3 spans 14 amino acids. The chain's CDR3 is CASSPSTTGNIQYF. The CDR3 DNA sequence: TGTGCCAGTAGTCCCTCCACAACAGGGAACATTCAGTACTTC.

On this clone: This is likely an artifact of a read error, given a far larger clone one base away. The genes are TRBV7-3 and TRBJ2-2, with D possibly called TRBD1 or TRBD2 (5 bases each). Trimming took off 2 bases at V and 2 bases at J, with 9 bases between the two ends. The CDR3 covers 15 residues. Germline V lookup: CDR1 SGHTA, CDR2 FQGTGA. CDR3 in amino acids: CASSLGDGNTGELFF. The CDR3 region has the DNA TGTGCCAGCAGCTTAGGGGACGGAAACACCGGGGAGCTGTTTTTT.

J is TRBJ2-1 and V is TRBV7-2; 12 bases agree with TRBD2. Germline CDR1 reads SGHTA; CDR2 reads FQGNSA. The CDR3 runs 18 residues. Germline trimming cut 3 bases from V and 1 base from J; bases unmatched to any gene: 7. The CDR3 spells CASSFSSGRAGSYNEQFF. The DNA for the CDR3 is TGTGCCAGCAGCTTCTCTAGCGGGAGGGCCGGATCCTACAATGAGCAGTTCTTC.

The V call is TRBV7-3, the J call TRBJ2-1; 14 bases line up with TRBD2. CDR1 and CDR2 (germline): SGHTA, FQGTGA. V lost 6 bases to trimming and J lost 9 bases; unmatched junction nucleotides: 7. The CDR3 covers 15 residues. This CDR3 reads CASRPGLAGVSEQFF. The CDR3 nucleotides read TGTGCCAGCAGACCGGGACTAGCGGGAGTTAGTGAGCAGTTCTTC. Looking up the rest from reference TRBV7-3 and TRBJ2-1 gives the full variable domain: GAGVSQTPSNKVTEKGKYVELRCDPISGHTALYWYRQSLGQGPEFLIYFQGTGAADDSGLPNDRFFAVRPEGSVSTLKIQRTERGDSAVYLCASRPGLAGVSEQFFGPGTRLTVL.

This clone appeared a single time. This chain connects TRBV7-7 to TRBJ2-3, with 10 bases identical to TRBD2. CDR1 and CDR2 from the germline V gene are SSHAT and FNYEAQ (reference sequence). V shed 5 bases, J shed 6 bases, and the junction held 5 bases outside the gene matches. The CDR3 extends over 14 amino acids. The DNA for the CDR3 is TGTGCCAGCAGCCCCCTAGCGGGAGCGGATACGCAGTATTTT. It specifies CASSPLAGADTQYF.

The genes are TRBV19 and TRBJ1-5; perhaps TRBD1 as D (5 bases). Germline assignment: CDR1 LNHDA and CDR2 SQIVND (reference sequence). Trimming cost V 6 bases and J 1 base, with 13 bases left between them. There are 15 residues in the CDR3. Here the CDR3 reads CASRSEGLSNQPQHF. In DNA form, the CDR3 reads TGTGCCAGTAGATCTGAGGGGCTCAGCAATCAGCCCCAGCATTTT.

The rearrangement links TRBV28 to TRBJ2-7; possible D gene TRBD1, 5 bases. The CDR3 loop spans 13 amino acids. V dropped 5 bases and J dropped 4 bases, with 12 bases sitting between them. The germline V gene has CDR1 MDHEN and CDR2 SYDVKM. The CDR3 sequence is CASSRRTPYEQYF. CDR3 nucleotide sequence: TGTGCCAGCAGTAGAAGGACACCTTACGAGCAGTACTTC.

The gene calls are TRBV10-3 and TRBJ1-5, with 7 bases matching TRBD1. This CDR3 region has 14 residues. From germline, CDR1 is ENHRY and CDR2 SYGVKD. Trimming cost V 6 bases and J 7 bases; bases outside gene matches: 9. The CDR3 protein is CAIRGPGGNQPQHF. The CDR3 region has the DNA TGTGCCATCAGGGGCCCAGGGGGGAACCAGCCCCAGCATTTT.

The rearrangement uses TRBV5-4 and TRBJ2-3, with 7 bases fitting TRBD2. This CDR3 comprises 15 residues. V trimming: 5 bases; J trimming: 0 bases; junction bases outside the gene matches: 6. Germline values: CDR1 SGHNT, CDR2 YYREEE (reference sequence). The CDR3 DNA follows: TGTGCCAGCAGACCGGGACTACCAAGCACAGATACGCAGTATTTT. Translated, it gives CASRPGLPSTDTQYF.

The chain uses TRBV28 and TRBJ2-2; no firm D call. Trimming cost V 3 bases and J 6 bases, with 14 bases left between them. The CDR3 runs 15 residues. From germline, CDR1 is MDHEN and CDR2 SYDVKM. The CDR3: CASSLAVGFPGELFF. The CDR3 nucleotides read TGTGCCAGCAGTTTGGCTGTTGGGTTCCCCGGGGAGCTGTTTTTT.